This T cell receptor beta chain was obtained from a study of somatic mutations in cytotoxic T cells in rheumatoid arthritis. Study details: Peripheral blood samples of approximately 27 ml EDTA were taken from patients directly after diagnosis and before treatment.

How the authors handled the data: Only a few patient CD8+ clones above 1% matched published virus-specific TCRB sequences. Profiling relied on immunoSEQ multiplex PCR, and the TCRdb table lists in-frame clones only, not all of them. D and trimming come from the DNA, and the V and J calls and clone size come from that table. The sample yields around 15,000 clones, 82% seen once. This CDR3 is 15 amino acids long. Germline-derived CDR1 and CDR2 are LNHDA and SQIVND (reference sequence). Trimming pared 3 bases from V and 1 base from J, leaving 11 bases between. This chain connects TRBV19 to TRBJ2-3; perhaps TRBD2 as D (5 bases). The sequence was collected from an adult with rheumatoid arthritis. Sequencing was carried out using CD8+ T cells sorted from blood. The CDR3 sequence is CASSINYGGTDTQYF. The DNA for the CDR3 is TGTGCCAGTAGTATCAACTACGGGGGCACAGATACGCAGTATTTT.